Following are 26 T cell receptor beta chains from one sample sequenced in a study of blood T cell repertoires in COVID-19. TCRdb's table, derived via immunoSEQ multiplex PCR, lists solely in-frame clones and lacks some. This sample has 60,000 to 85,000 clones; 60% to 80% occur once, and the top ten carry approximately 12%. Sequenced sample: peripheral blood. The receptors were gathered from a human donor in a cohort sampled during active COVID-19.

The gene calls are TRBV7-3 and TRBJ2-1, with 9 positions matching TRBD2. This CDR3 spans 17 amino acids. Germline V gene lookup returns CDR1 SGHTA and CDR2 FQGTGA. The V segment lost 5 bases and the J segment 0 bases; nucleotides outside the gene matches: 8. The CDR3 spells CASSTSSGSGSYNEQFF. The CDR3 DNA is TGTGCCAGCAGCACCAGTAGCGGGAGCGGCTCCTACAATGAGCAGTTCTTC.

CDR3 nucleotides: TGTGCCAGCAGTTACGGGGGCGCGGTCTACGAGCAGTACTTC. This sequence encodes CASSYGGAVYEQYF. The V call is TRBV6-6, the J call TRBJ2-7; D perhaps matches TRBD1 (6 bases). Per the germline V gene, CDR1 is MNHNY and CDR2 is SVGAGI (reference sequence). V lost 2 bases and J lost 3, with 11 bases in between. This CDR3 is built from 14 residues.

The chain has TRBV21-1 and TRBJ1-2; TRBD1 reflects the table's D call only, with no check against the DNA. TRBV21-1 is deemed a pseudogene. This CDR3 has 13 amino acids. Here the CDR3 DNA reads TGTGCCAGCAGCAATGGCCAAGACTATGGCTACACCTTC. It specifies CASSNGQDYGYTF.

The chain has TRBV19 and TRBJ2-3; 7 bases fit TRBD1. With V trimmed by 0 bases and J by 5 bases, 8 bases remained unmatched. The CDR3 sequence is 16 residues long. Germline V lookup: CDR1 LNHDA, CDR2 SQIVND (reference sequence). Here the CDR3 reads CASSIEWDSKGDTQYF. The CDR3, as DNA: TGTGCCAGTAGTATAGAGTGGGACAGCAAAGGAGATACGCAGTATTTT.

This clone was detected once. V usage is TRBV4-1 and J usage is TRBJ2-6; D is unresolved. Deletions cut 0 bases from V and 4 bases from J, with 10 bases between. Germline V gene lookup returns CDR1 MGHRA and CDR2 YSYEKL. CDR3 length: 16 residues. The CDR3 DNA reads TGCGCCAGCAGCCAAGATGTAGTATTCGGGGCCAACGTCCTGACTTTC. Its protein is CASSQDVVFGANVLTF.

The chain combines TRBV19 with TRBJ1-4; 7 nucleotides line up with TRBD1. Germline V gene lookup returns CDR1 LNHDA and CDR2 SQIVND (reference sequence). The length of the CDR3 is 15 residues. The V gene end was trimmed by 5 bases and the J gene end by 4 bases; junction bases not matched to a gene: 7. The CDR3 loop is CASSPRQGFNEKLFF. In DNA, the CDR3 is TGTGCCAGTAGTCCACGACAGGGTTTTAATGAAAAACTGTTTTTT. Complete variable domain (other parts from reference TRBV19 and TRBJ1-4): DGGITQSPKYLFRKEGQNVTLSCEQNLNHDAMYWYRQDPGQGLRLIYYSQIVNDFQKGDIAEGYSVSREKKESFPLTVTSAQKNPTAFYLCASSPRQGFNEKLFFGSGTQLSVL.

This clone was detected only a few times. J is TRBJ1-4 and V is TRBV7-9, with unresolved D. Germline loops: CDR1 SEHNR, CDR2 FQNEAQ (reference sequence). V gave up 1 base and J gave up 8 bases, with 11 bases separating them. The CDR3 has 14 amino acids. The CDR3 loop reads CASSLVPGPEKLFF. Here the CDR3 DNA reads TGTGCCAGCAGCTTAGTTCCAGGCCCGGAAAAACTGTTTTTT. Combining the CDR3 with reference TRBV7-9 and TRBJ1-4 gives the whole variable domain DTGVSQNPRHKITKRGQNVTFRCDPISEHNRLYWYRQTLGQGPEFLTYFQNEAQLEKSRLLSDRFSAERPKGSFSTLEIQRTEQGDSAMYLCASSLVPGPEKLFFGSGTQLSVL.

This chain uses TRBV5-1 with TRBJ2-6, with D unresolved. This CDR3 comprises 16 residues. From germline, CDR1 is SGHRS and CDR2 YFSETQ. The germline V and J ends were trimmed by 2 bases and 0 bases, with 9 bases remaining between them. The CDR3 bases are TGCGCCAGCAGCTTAGTTGTGAGCTCTGGGGCCAACGTCCTGACTTTC. The encoded protein is CASSLVVSSGANVLTF.

J is TRBJ1-4 and V is TRBV13, with D maybe TRBD1 (5 bases). Trimming took 2 bases from V and 7 from J, leaving 14 bases between them. CDR1 PRHDT and CDR2 FYEKMQ come from the germline V gene (reference sequence). The CDR3 runs 15 residues. The CDR3 coding sequence is TGTGCCAGCAGCTTACCAGGGATGGGGGGTGAAAAACTGTTTTTT. Its translation: CASSLPGMGGEKLFF.

As regards this clone: The junction does not match germline at one end; this may be a read error. The V call is TRBV6-5, the J call TRBJ2-1; 7 nucleotides match TRBD1. This CDR3 comprises 11 residues. Germline V gene lookup returns CDR1 MNHEY and CDR2 SVGAGI. CDR3: CASSYQGDILF. CDR3 nucleotides: TGTGCCAGCAGTTACCAGGGGGATATCCTCTTC.

V usage is TRBV5-1 and J usage is TRBJ2-2; D is perhaps TRBD1 (5 bases). Germline V gene sequence: CDR1 SGHRS, CDR2 YFSETQ. Deletions cut 2 bases from V and 2 bases from J, with 16 bases between. The CDR3 has 17 amino acids. Here the CDR3 reads CASSLDWARENTGELFF. CDR3 DNA sequence: TGCGCCAGCAGCTTAGACTGGGCCAGGGAAAACACCGGGGAGCTGTTTTTT.

This chain links TRBV28 with TRBJ1-5, with 7 bases that match TRBD1. The CDR3 sequence is 14 residues long. The V and J ends lost 6 bases and 6 bases, in that order; junction bases with no gene match: 8. CDR1 is MDHEN, CDR2 SYDVKM, per germline. The CDR3 sequence: CASRLGGQGQPQHF. CDR3 DNA sequence: TGTGCCAGCAGACTAGGGGGCCAGGGTCAGCCCCAGCATTTT.

The genes are TRBV15 and TRBJ2-3; tentative D call: TRBD1 (6 bases). The CDR3 sequence is 12 residues long. Trimming pared 2 bases from V and 15 bases from J, leaving 15 bases between. Looked up from germline, CDR1 is LNHNV and CDR2 is YYDKDF (reference sequence). The chain's CDR3 is CATSRPGTIQYF. The CDR3 bases are TGTGCCACCAGCAGACCCGGGACAATCCAATATTTT. The variable domain in full, with the rest retrieved from reference TRBV15 and TRBJ2-3, is DAMVIQNPRYQVTQFGKPVTLSCSQTLNHNVMYWYQQKSSQAPKLLFHYYDKDFNNEADTPDNFQSRRPNTSFCFLDIRSPGLGDTAMYLCATSRPGTIQYFGPGTRLTVL.

This clone turned up a few times. This chain links TRBV7-8 with TRBJ1-5; maybe TRBD1 (6 bases). The germline V and J ends were trimmed by 0 bases and 4 bases, with 10 bases remaining between them. Germline CDR1 SGHVS, CDR2 FQNEAQ. The CDR3 sequence is 15 residues long. In DNA form, the CDR3 reads TGTGCCAGCAGCTTAGCGCTCGGGACAAATCAGCCCCAGCATTTT. Amino acids: CASSLALGTNQPQHF.

The rearrangement uses TRBV25-1 and TRBJ2-7, with 7 positions matching TRBD1. The trim removed 6 bases at V and 3 bases at J, leaving 5 bases unmatched. The CDR3 is made up of 13 amino acids. Germline V gives CDR1 MGHDK, CDR2 SYGVNS. The CDR3: CASREGQLYEQYF. CDR3 sequence (DNA): TGTGCCAGCAGAGAGGGACAGCTCTACGAGCAGTACTTC.

The V call is TRBV5-4, the J call TRBJ1-6, with 7 nucleotides matching TRBD1. The CDR3 spans 18 residues. Germline lookup yields CDR1 SGHNT and CDR2 YYREEE (reference sequence). V shed 4 bases, J shed 0 bases, and the junction held 10 bases outside the gene matches. DNA of the CDR3: TGTGCCAGCAGCACTGGGACAGCCCAAAGCTCCTATAATTCACCCCTCCACTTT. As protein: CASSTGTAQSSYNSPLHF.

This clone was seen only a few times. The genes are TRBV7-3 and TRBJ2-1, with 8 bases that match TRBD2. The ends lost 5 bases at V and 4 bases at J; junction bases unmatched: 7. The CDR3 runs to 15 residues. Per the germline V gene, CDR1 is SGHTA and CDR2 is FQGTGA. The CDR3 DNA sequence: TGTGCCAGCAGCCCCGTAGCGGGGATTTACAATGAGCAGTTCTTC. This sequence encodes CASSPVAGIYNEQFF. The variable domain in full, with the rest retrieved from reference TRBV7-3 and TRBJ2-1, is GAGVSQTPSNKVTEKGKYVELRCDPISGHTALYWYRQSLGQGPEFLIYFQGTGAADDSGLPNDRFFAVRPEGSVSTLKIQRTERGDSAVYLCASSPVAGIYNEQFFGPGTRLTVL.

This clone was seen only once. The chain recombines TRBV10-3 with TRBJ2-5, with 7 bases identical to TRBD2. Germline assignment: CDR1 ENHRY and CDR2 SYGVKD. Losses at the gene ends were 4 bases for V and 2 bases for J; bases not matched to a gene: 4. This CDR3 region has 14 residues. This CDR3 is CAISGAGEQETQYF. CDR3 sequence (DNA): TGTGCCATCAGTGGGGCGGGAGAACAAGAGACCCAGTACTTC.

This sequence joins TRBV2 and TRBJ2-6; D not resolved. The CDR3 length is 15 residues. Germline V CDR1 and CDR2: SNHLY, FYNNEI. V lost 1 base and J lost 2, with 6 bases in between. The CDR3 reads CASSEERTGANVLTF. CDR3 in DNA: TGTGCCAGCAGTGAAGAGAGAACTGGGGCCAACGTCCTGACTTTC.

The chain recombines TRBV7-8 with TRBJ2-3, with TRBD2 matching 8 bases. Germline loops: CDR1 SGHVS, CDR2 FQNEAQ. The V segment lost 5 bases and the J segment 2 bases; nucleotides outside the gene matches: 30. The length of the CDR3 is 23 residues. DNA for the CDR3: TGTGCCAGCAGCCCGCGGGTCGGGAGAACCACCAATTGGACTAGCTGGATCACAGATACGCAGTATTTT. It specifies CASSPRVGRTTNWTSWITDTQYF.

The chain links TRBV25-1 to TRBJ1-2, with TRBD1 as a possible D gene (6 bases). Germline V gene data show CDR1 as MGHDK and CDR2 as SYGVNS. The CDR3 has 14 residues. V lost 5 bases and J 4 bases, leaving 14 bases between the germline ends. The CDR3 loop reads CASSPGGLLYGYTF. In nucleotides, the CDR3 is TGTGCCAGCAGTCCGGGGGGCTTGCTCTATGGCTACACCTTC.

This chain connects TRBV9 to TRBJ2-3; D not certain. The CDR3 has 14 residues. With 0 bases removed from V and 2 bases from J, the gap between germline ends came to 7 bases. Germline CDR1 is SGDLS and CDR2 is YYNGEE. The CDR3 here is CASSVDSNTDTQYF. CDR3 in DNA: TGTGCCAGCAGCGTAGATTCTAACACAGATACGCAGTATTTT.

In this sample, this clone turned up a few times. This rearrangement joins TRBV6-6 to TRBJ1-5; D is unresolved. The germline CDR1 and CDR2 sequences are MNHNY and SVGAGI (reference sequence). The V gene lost 0 bases and the J gene lost 0 bases, with 9 bases spanning the gap. This CDR3 region has 16 residues. CDR3 coding DNA: TGTGCCAGCAGTTACTCACAGTCCACTAGCAATCAGCCCCAGCATTTT. It is translated as CASSYSQSTSNQPQHF.

This sequence joins TRBV6-4 and TRBJ2-4, with TRBD1 as a possible D gene (5 bases). CDR1 and CDR2 from the germline V gene are MRHNA and SNTAGT. The CDR3 totals 18 residues. V gave up 5 bases and J gave up 0 bases, with 20 bases separating them. CDR3 nucleotide sequence: TGTGCCAGCAGTCCCCCCGCCAGGGCCCTTATAGCCAAAAACATTCAGTACTTC. Its protein is CASSPPARALIAKNIQYF.

V is TRBV7-8 and J is TRBJ1-5; the D is unclear. The CDR3 loop spans 20 amino acids. Germline CDR1 is SGHVS and CDR2 is FQNEAQ. The V gene lost 5 bases and the J gene lost 3 bases, with 29 bases spanning the gap. CDR3 protein: CASSTYTGFDKEALNQPQHF. In DNA form, the CDR3 reads TGTGCCAGCAGCACTTACACCGGTTTCGATAAGGAGGCCCTCAATCAGCCCCAGCATTTT.

The V and J genes are TRBV18 and TRBJ2-1; TRBD1 agrees at 11 bases. Germline V gene sequence: CDR1 KGHSH, CDR2 LQKENI. The CDR3 totals 14 residues. After removal of 5 bases from V and 12 bases from J, the junction contained 9 bases not matched to a gene. DNA for the CDR3: TGTGCCAGCTCAGCCCGGACAGGGGGCGCCGGGCAGTTCTTC. It yields the protein CASSARTGGAGQFF.